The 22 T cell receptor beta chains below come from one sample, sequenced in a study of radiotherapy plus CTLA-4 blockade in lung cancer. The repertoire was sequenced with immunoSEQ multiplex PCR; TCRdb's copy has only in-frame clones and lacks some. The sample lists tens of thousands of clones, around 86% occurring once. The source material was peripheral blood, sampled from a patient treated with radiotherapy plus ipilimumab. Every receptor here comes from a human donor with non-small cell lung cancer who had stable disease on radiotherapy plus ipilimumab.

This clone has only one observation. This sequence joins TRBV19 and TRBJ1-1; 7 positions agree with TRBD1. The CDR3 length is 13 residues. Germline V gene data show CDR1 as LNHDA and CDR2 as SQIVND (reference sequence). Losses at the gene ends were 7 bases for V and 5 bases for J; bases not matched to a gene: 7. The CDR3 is CASTADRVTEAFF. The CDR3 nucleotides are TGTGCCAGTACCGCCGACAGGGTAACTGAAGCTTTCTTT.

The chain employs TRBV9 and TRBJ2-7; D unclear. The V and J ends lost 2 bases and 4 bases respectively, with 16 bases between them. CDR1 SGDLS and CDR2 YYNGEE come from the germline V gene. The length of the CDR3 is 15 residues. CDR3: CASSVSSRASYEQYF. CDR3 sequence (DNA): TGTGCCAGCAGCGTCTCGTCCCGGGCGTCTTACGAGCAGTACTTC.

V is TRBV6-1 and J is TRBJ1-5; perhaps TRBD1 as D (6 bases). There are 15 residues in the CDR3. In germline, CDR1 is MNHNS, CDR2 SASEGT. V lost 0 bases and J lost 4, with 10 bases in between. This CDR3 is CASSEAGGQNQPQHF. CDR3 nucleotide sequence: TGTGCCAGCAGTGAAGCTGGAGGACAGAATCAGCCCCAGCATTTT.

The CDR3 is CASRNNRVSNQPQHF. CDR3 nucleotides: TGTGCCAGCAGAAACAACAGAGTAAGCAATCAGCCCCAGCATTTT. The chain is built from TRBV6-1 and TRBJ1-5; D uncertain. Germline lookup yields CDR1 MNHNS and CDR2 SASEGT. This CDR3 comprises 15 residues. V was trimmed by 6 bases and J by 1 base, leaving 13 bases between them.

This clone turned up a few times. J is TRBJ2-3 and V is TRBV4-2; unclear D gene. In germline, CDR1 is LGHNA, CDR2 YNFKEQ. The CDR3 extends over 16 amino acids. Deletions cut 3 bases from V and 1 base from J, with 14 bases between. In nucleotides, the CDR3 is TGTGCCAGCAGCCACGCCACGGGCGTGGGCACAGATACGCAGTATTTT. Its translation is CASSHATGVGTDTQYF.

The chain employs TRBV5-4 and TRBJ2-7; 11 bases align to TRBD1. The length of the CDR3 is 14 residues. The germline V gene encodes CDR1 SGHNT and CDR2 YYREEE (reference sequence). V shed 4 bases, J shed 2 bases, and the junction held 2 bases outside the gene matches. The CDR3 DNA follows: TGTGCCAGCAGCCGGGACAGGGGGACCTACGAGCAGTACTTC. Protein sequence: CASSRDRGTYEQYF.

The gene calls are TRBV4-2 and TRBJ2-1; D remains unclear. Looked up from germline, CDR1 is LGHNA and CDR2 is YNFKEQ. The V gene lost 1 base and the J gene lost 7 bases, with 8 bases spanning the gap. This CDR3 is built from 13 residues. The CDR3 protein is CASSQGGWNEQFF. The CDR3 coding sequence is TGTGCCAGCAGCCAAGGCGGCTGGAATGAGCAGTTCTTC.

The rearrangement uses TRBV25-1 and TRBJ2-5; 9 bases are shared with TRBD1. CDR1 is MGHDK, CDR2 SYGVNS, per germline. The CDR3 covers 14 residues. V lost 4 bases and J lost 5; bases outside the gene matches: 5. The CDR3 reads CASSAGQGFETQYF. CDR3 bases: TGTGCCAGCAGTGCCGGACAGGGGTTTGAGACCCAGTACTTC.

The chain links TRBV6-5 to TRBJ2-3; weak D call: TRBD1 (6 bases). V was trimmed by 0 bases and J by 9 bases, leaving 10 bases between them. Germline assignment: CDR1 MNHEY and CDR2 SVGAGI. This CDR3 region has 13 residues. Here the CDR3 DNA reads TGTGCCAGCAGTTACTCCAGGGGTAACACGCAGTATTTT. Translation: CASSYSRGNTQYF.

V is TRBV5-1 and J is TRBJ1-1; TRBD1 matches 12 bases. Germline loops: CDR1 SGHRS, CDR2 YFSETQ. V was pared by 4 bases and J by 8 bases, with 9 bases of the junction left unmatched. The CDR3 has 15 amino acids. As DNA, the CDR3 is TGCGCCAGCAGCCCCGAGGGACAGGGGGCAAGAGAAGCTTTCTTT. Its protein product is CASSPEGQGAREAFF.

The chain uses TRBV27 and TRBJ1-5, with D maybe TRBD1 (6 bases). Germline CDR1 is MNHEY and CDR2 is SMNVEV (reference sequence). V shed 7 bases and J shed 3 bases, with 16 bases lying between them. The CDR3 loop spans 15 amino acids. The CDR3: CASNSQGMTNQPQHF. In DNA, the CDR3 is TGTGCCAGCAACTCTCAGGGGATGACCAATCAGCCCCAGCATTTT.

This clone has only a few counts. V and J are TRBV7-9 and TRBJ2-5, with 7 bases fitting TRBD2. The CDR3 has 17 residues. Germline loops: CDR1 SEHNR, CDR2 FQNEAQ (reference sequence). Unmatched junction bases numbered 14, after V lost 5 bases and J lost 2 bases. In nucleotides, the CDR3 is TGTGCCAGCAGCCGAAATCCCCCTGCGGGAGTTCAAGAGACCCAGTACTTC. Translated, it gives CASSRNPPAGVQETQYF.

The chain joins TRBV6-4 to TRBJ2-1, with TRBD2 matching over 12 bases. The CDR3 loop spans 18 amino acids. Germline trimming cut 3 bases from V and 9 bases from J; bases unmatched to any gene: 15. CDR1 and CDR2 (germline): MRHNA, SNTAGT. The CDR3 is CASSERSSGGARTAEQFF. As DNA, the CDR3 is TGTGCCAGCAGTGAGCGGTCTAGCGGGGGGGCACGGACCGCTGAGCAGTTCTTC.

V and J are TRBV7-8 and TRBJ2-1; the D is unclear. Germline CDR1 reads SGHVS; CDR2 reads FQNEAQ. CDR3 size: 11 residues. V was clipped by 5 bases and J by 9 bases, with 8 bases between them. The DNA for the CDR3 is TGTGCCAGCAGCCTCCCCGGTGAGCAGTTCTTC. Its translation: CASSLPGEQFF.

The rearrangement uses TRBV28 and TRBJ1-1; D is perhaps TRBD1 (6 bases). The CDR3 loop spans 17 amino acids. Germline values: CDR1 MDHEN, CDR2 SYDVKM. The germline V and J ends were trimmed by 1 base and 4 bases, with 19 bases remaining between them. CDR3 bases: TGTGCCAGCAGTTTATCCCCCGGGTACAGGGATGGCACTGAAGCTTTCTTT. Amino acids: CASSLSPGYRDGTEAFF.

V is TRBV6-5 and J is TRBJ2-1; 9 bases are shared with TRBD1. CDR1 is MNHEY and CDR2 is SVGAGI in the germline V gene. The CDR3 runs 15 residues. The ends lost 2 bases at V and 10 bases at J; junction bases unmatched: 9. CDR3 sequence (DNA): TGTGCCAGCAGTTACGGGGGACAGGGTTTTTGGGAGCAGTTCTTC. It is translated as CASSYGGQGFWEQFF.

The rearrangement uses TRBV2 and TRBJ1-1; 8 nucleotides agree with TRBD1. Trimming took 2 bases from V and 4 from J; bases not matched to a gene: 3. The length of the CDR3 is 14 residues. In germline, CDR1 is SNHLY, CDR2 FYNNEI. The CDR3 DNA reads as TGTGCCAGCAGTGAACAGGGGGCCGGCACTGAAGCTTTCTTT. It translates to CASSEQGAGTEAFF.

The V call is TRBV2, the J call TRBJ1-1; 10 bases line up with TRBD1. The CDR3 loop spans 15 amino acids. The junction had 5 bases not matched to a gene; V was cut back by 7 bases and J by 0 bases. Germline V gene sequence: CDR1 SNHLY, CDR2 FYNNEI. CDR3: CASIRGQGMNTEAFF. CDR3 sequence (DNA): TGTGCCAGCATCCGGGGACAGGGGATGAACACTGAAGCTTTCTTT. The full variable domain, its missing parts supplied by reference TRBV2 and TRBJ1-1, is EPEVTQTPSHQVTQMGQEVILRCVPISNHLYFYWYRQILGQKVEFLVSFYNNEISEKSEIFDDQFSVERPDGSNFTLKIRSTKLEDSAMYFCASIRGQGMNTEAFFGQGTRLTVV.

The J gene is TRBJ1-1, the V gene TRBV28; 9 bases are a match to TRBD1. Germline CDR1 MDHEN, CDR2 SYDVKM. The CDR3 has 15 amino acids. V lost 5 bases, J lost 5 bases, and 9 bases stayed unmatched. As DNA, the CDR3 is TGTGCCAGCAGTGAAAGAACAGGGGGCGAAACTGAAGCTTTCTTT. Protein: CASSERTGGETEAFF.

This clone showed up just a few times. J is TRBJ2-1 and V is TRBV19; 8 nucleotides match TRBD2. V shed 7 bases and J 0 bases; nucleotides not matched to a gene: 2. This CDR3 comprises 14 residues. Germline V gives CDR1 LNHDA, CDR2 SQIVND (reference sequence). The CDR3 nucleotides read TGTGCCAGTACACGGGGGGGCTCCTACAATGAGCAGTTCTTC. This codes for CASTRGGSYNEQFF. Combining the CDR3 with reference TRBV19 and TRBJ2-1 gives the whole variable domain DGGITQSPKYLFRKEGQNVTLSCEQNLNHDAMYWYRQDPGQGLRLIYYSQIVNDFQKGDIAEGYSVSREKKESFPLTVTSAQKNPTAFYLCASTRGGSYNEQFFGPGTRLTVL.

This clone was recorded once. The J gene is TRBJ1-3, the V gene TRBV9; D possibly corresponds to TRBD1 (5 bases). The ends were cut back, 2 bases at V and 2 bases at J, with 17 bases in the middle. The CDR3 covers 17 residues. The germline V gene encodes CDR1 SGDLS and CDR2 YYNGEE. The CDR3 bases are TGTGCCAGCAGCGTTGTCCCTTCGGGGGGAACTGGAAACACCATATATTTT. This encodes CASSVVPSGGTGNTIYF.

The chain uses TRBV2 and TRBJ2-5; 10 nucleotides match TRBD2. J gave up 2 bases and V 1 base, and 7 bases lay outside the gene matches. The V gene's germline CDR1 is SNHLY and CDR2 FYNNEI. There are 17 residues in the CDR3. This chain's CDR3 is CASSEGWLAGEQETQYF. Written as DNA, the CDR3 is TGTGCCAGCAGTGAAGGGTGGCTAGCGGGGGAGCAAGAGACCCAGTACTTC. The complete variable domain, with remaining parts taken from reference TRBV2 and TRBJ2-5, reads EPEVTQTPSHQVTQMGQEVILRCVPISNHLYFYWYRQILGQKVEFLVSFYNNEISEKSEIFDDQFSVERPDGSNFTLKIRSTKLEDSAMYFCASSEGWLAGEQETQYFGPGTRLLVL.